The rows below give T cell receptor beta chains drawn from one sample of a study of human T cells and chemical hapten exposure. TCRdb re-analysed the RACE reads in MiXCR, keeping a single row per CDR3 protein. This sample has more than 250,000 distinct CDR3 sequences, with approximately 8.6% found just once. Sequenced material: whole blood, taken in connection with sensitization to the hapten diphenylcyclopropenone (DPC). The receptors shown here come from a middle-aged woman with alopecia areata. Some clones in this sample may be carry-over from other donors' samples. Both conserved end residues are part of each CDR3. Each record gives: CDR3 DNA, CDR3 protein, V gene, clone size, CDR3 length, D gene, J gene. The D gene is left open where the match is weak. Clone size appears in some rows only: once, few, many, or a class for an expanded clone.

CDR3nt: TGTGCCAGCAGTTTAGCGGGGTCCAATGAGCAGTTCTTC
CDR3aa: CASSLAGSNEQFF
v_gene: TRBV28
abundance: many
len: 13
d_gene: NA
j_gene: TRBJ2-1

CDR3nt: TGTGCCAGCTCCGCCCGGGGGAATTCACCCCTCCACTTT
CDR3aa: CASSARGNSPLHF
v_gene: TRBV7-9
abundance: many
len: 13
d_gene: NA
j_gene: TRBJ1-6

CDR3nt: TGCAGCGGGGGATCTCAAGATACGCAGTATTTT
CDR3aa: CSGGSQDTQYF
v_gene: TRBV29-1
abundance: few
len: 11
d_gene: NA
j_gene: TRBJ2-3

CDR3nt: TGTGCCAGCAGCGTATTTGGCTTGGCTAGCGGTAGCACAGATACGCAGTATTTT
CDR3aa: CASSVFGLASGSTDTQYF
v_gene: TRBV9
abundance: few
len: 18
d_gene: TRBD2
j_gene: TRBJ2-3

CDR3nt: TGTGCCAGCAGTAAACAGGGGTCCTATAATTCACCCCTCCACTTT
CDR3aa: CASSKQGSYNSPLHF
v_gene: TRBV6-2/TRBV6-3
abundance: many
len: 15
d_gene: TRBD1
j_gene: TRBJ1-6

CDR3nt: TGTGCCAGCAGCTTCGGACTAGCGTTTACAGATACGCGGTATTTT
CDR3aa: CASSFGLAFTDTRYF
v_gene: TRBV11-2
abundance: once
len: 15
d_gene: TRBD2
j_gene: TRBJ2-3

CDR3nt: TGTGCCACCAGTGACTCGAACACTGAAGCTTTCTTT
CDR3aa: CATSDSNTEAFF
v_gene: TRBV24-1
abundance: few
len: 12
d_gene: NA
j_gene: TRBJ1-1

CDR3nt: TGTGCCAGCAGTTTTACAGCAAATTCACCCCTCCACTTT
CDR3aa: CASSFTANSPLHF
v_gene: TRBV12-3/TRBV12-4
abundance: many
len: 13
d_gene: NA
j_gene: TRBJ1-6

CDR3nt: TGTGCCAGCCGCCGGGCAGGGGGCACCGGGGAGCTGTTTTTT
CDR3aa: CASRRAGGTGELFF
v_gene: TRBV7-2
abundance: few
len: 14
d_gene: TRBD1
j_gene: TRBJ2-2

CDR3nt: TGTGCCAGCAGCCCCGGGCGGTACAATGAGCAGTTCTTC
CDR3aa: CASSPGRYNEQFF
v_gene: TRBV11-2
abundance: few
len: 13
d_gene: NA
j_gene: TRBJ2-1

CDR3nt: TGCGCCAGCAGCCAAGATTGGGGAAGTCAGAGGGGGGAGCAGTACTTC
CDR3aa: CASSQDWGSQRGEQYF
v_gene: TRBV4-3
abundance: NA
len: 16
d_gene: NA
j_gene: TRBJ2-7

CDR3nt: TGCAGTGCTAGAGAAGCCTTGGCAGCGATGAACACCGGGGAGCTGTTTTTT
CDR3aa: CSAREALAAMNTGELFF
v_gene: TRBV20-1
abundance: few
len: 17
d_gene: NA
j_gene: TRBJ2-2

CDR3nt: TGTGCCAGCAGCGCCCCCCGGACAGGGATCGGGACTGAAGCTTTCTTT
CDR3aa: CASSAPRTGIGTEAFF
v_gene: TRBV7-8
abundance: NA
len: 16
d_gene: TRBD1
j_gene: TRBJ1-1

CDR3nt: TGCAGTGCTGGCGCGGTGGGGGGCACTGAAGCTTTCTTT
CDR3aa: CSAGAVGGTEAFF
v_gene: TRBV20-1
abundance: NA
len: 13
d_gene: NA
j_gene: TRBJ1-1

CDR3nt: TGTGCCAGTAGCATATTACCCGCGGGACAGCAGTACTTC
CDR3aa: CASSILPAGQQYF
v_gene: TRBV19
abundance: NA
len: 13
d_gene: NA
j_gene: TRBJ2-7

CDR3nt: TGTGCCTGGAGGTGGCGGACAGGGGAAGCCGGGGTGCTGTTTTTT
CDR3aa: CAWRWRTGEAGVLFF
v_gene: TRBV30
abundance: NA
len: 15
d_gene: TRBD1
j_gene: TRBJ2-2

CDR3nt: TGTGCCAGCAGCTTACTAGAGGAGCAGTTCTTC
CDR3aa: CASSLLEEQFF
v_gene: TRBV7-6
abundance: NA
len: 11
d_gene: NA
j_gene: TRBJ2-1

CDR3nt: TGTGCCAGCAGCTTGGGGCCTCGGATTGAAGTCACTGAAGCTTTCTTT
CDR3aa: CASSLGPRIEVTEAFF
v_gene: TRBV5-5
abundance: NA
len: 16
d_gene: NA
j_gene: TRBJ1-1

CDR3nt: TGCAGCGTTGAAGATCTTCAAGGCAGCTTGGGTGAAAAACTGTTTTTT
CDR3aa: CSVEDLQGSLGEKLFF
v_gene: TRBV29-1
abundance: few
len: 16
d_gene: NA
j_gene: TRBJ1-4

CDR3nt: TGTGCCAGCAGTTTAGCCAGTTTTGGAAAAGGAAACACCATATATTTT
CDR3aa: CASSLASFGKGNTIYF
v_gene: TRBV28
abundance: few
len: 16
d_gene: NA
j_gene: TRBJ1-3

CDR3nt: TGTGCCAGCAGCCAAGTTCCCAGTACGCAGTATTTT
CDR3aa: CASSQVPSTQYF
v_gene: TRBV14
abundance: many
len: 12
d_gene: NA
j_gene: TRBJ2-3